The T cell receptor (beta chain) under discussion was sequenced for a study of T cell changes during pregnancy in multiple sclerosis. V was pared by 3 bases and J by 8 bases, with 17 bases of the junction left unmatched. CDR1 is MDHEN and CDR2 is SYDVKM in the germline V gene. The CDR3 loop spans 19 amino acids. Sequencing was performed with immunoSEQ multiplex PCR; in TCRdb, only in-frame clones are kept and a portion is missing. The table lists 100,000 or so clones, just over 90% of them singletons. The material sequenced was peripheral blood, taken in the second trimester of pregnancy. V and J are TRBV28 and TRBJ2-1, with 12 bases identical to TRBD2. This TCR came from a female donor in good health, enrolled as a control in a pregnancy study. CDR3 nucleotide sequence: TGTGCCAGCAGTTTCCGACAGGGTTTGCCTAGCGGGAGGGGGGATGAGCAGTTCTTC. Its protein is CASSFRQGLPSGRGDEQFF.